Presented here are 6 T cell receptor beta chains from one specimen sequenced in a study of blood T cells in healthy people across ages. A J-beta primer mix and a sample-barcoded 5' primer were used in a second PCR of roughly 6 to 11 cycles. Using its own MiXCR run on the 5' RACE reads, TCRdb lists one record per CDR3 protein. In the table there are around 1.5 million distinct CDR3 sequences, approximately 40% of which are singletons. The sequencing input was blood. These receptors were obtained from a woman between 18 and 29 years old in good health.

This sequence joins TRBV3-1 and TRBJ1-2, with D perhaps matching TRBD1 (5 bases). Trimming left V 0 bases short and J 4 bases short, with 15 bases between. Germline-derived CDR1 and CDR2 are LGHDT and YNNKEL (reference sequence). The length of the CDR3 is 16 residues. The CDR3 is CASSQEGFDRTYGYTF. The CDR3 nucleotides are TGTGCCAGCAGCCAAGAGGGGTTCGACAGAACCTATGGCTACACCTTC. The full variable domain, completed using reference TRBV3-1 and TRBJ1-2, is DTAVSQTPKYLVTQMGNDKSIKCEQNLGHDTMYWYKQDSKKFLKIMFSYNNKELIINETVPNRFSPKSPDKAHLNLHINSLELGDSAVYFCASSQEGFDRTYGYTFGSGTRLTVV.

The rearrangement links TRBV6-4 to TRBJ1-2; no definite D call. The germline V gene encodes CDR1 MRHNA and CDR2 SNTAGT. The CDR3 covers 10 residues. Trimming left V 8 bases short and J 8 bases short, with 9 bases between. The CDR3 reads CASPSRGYTF. The DNA for the CDR3 is TGTGCCAGCCCTTCTCGGGGCTACACCTTC.

This chain connects TRBV12-3 or TRBV12-4 to TRBJ2-1; D not resolved. CDR3 length equals 14 residues. The germline V and J ends were trimmed by 7 bases and 9 bases, with 19 bases remaining between them. CDR3 nucleotide sequence: TGTGCCAGCACGGTTTGGCTCACCTCCGGTGAGCAGTTCTTC. This translates into CASTVWLTSGEQFF.

This clonotype was detected a few times. This sequence joins TRBV5-1 and TRBJ2-5, with a weak D call TRBD1 (5 bases). The CDR3 extends over 14 amino acids. The germline gives CDR1 SGHRS, CDR2 YFSETQ. V was shortened by 9 bases and J by 7 bases, with 22 bases between the two germline ends. This CDR3 reads CANSRLGAPGTQYF. The CDR3 bases are TGCGCCAACTCCAGACTTGGGGCTCCGGGGACCCAGTACTTC.

This clonotype was picked up a small number of times. The chain links TRBV7-9 to TRBJ1-2; TRBD1 matches at 11 bases. This CDR3 is built from 14 residues. Germline V CDR1 and CDR2: SEHNR, FQNEAQ (reference sequence). Trimming removed 4 bases from V and 8 bases from J; junction bases left unmatched: 6. The CDR3 loop is CASSSGQGAWGYTF. In DNA, the CDR3 is TGTGCCAGCAGCTCCGGACAGGGGGCTTGGGGCTACACCTTC.

In this sample, this clonotype turned up a few times. V is TRBV2 and J is TRBJ1-1; D unresolved. This CDR3 is built from 13 residues. Deletions cut 8 bases from V and 1 base from J, with 11 bases between. The V gene's germline CDR1 is SNHLY and CDR2 FYNNEI. The CDR3 loop is CASAEESNTEAFF. CDR3 nucleotides: TGTGCCAGCGCCGAGGAGTCGAACACTGAAGCTTTCTTT.